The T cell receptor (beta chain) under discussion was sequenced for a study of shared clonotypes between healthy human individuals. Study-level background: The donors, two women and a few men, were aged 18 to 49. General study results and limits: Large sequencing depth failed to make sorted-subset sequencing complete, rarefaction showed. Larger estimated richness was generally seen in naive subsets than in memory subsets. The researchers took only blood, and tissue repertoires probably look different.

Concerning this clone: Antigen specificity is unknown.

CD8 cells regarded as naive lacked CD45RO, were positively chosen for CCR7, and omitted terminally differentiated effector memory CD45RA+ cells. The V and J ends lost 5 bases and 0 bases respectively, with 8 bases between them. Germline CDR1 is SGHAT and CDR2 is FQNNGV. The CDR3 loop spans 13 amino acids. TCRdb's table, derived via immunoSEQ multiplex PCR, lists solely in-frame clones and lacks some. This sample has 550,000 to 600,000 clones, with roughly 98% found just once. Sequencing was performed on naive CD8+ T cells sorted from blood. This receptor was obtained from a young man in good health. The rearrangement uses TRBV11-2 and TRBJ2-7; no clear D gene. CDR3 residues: CASSLTNSYEQYF. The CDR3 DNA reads TGTGCCAGCAGCCTAACTAACTCCTACGAGCAGTACTTC.